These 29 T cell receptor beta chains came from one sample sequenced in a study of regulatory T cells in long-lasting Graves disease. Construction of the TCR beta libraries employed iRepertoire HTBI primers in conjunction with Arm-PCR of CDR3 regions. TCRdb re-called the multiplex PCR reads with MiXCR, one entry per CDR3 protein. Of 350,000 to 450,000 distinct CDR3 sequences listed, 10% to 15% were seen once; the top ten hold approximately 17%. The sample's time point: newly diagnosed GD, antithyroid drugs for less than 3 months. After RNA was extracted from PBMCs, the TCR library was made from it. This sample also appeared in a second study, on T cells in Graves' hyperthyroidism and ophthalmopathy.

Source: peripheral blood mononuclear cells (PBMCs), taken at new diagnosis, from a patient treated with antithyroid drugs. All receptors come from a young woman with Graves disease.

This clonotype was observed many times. CDR3 sequence (DNA): TGTGCCAGCAGCTTAGTCGCTAGCGGGAGTACTGGTGAGCAGTTCTTC. This codes for CASSLVASGSTGEQFF. The rearrangement joins TRBV7-3 to TRBJ2-1; 10 bases are shared with TRBD2. The CDR3 is made up of 16 amino acids. Germline CDR1 SGHTA, CDR2 FQGTGA. V lost 2 bases, J lost 9 bases, and 10 bases stayed unmatched.

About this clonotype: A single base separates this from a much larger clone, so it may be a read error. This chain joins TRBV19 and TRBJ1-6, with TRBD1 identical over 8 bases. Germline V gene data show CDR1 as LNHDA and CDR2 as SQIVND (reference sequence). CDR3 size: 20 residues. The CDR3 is CASSKGPDRVVYSHNSPLHF. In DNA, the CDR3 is TGTGCCAGTAGCAAAGGACCGGACAGGGTTGTTTACTCCCATAATTCACCCCTCCACTTT.

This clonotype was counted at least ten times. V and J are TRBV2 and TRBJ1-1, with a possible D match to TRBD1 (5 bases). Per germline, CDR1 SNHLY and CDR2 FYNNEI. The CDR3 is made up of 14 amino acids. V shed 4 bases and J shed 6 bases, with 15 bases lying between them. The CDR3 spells CASSVAGLSPEAFF. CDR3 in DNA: TGTGCCAGCAGTGTGGCAGGGCTGAGCCCTGAAGCTTTCTTT. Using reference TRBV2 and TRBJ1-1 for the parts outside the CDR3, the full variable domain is EPEVTQTPSHQVTQMGQEVILRCVPISNHLYFYWYRQILGQKVEFLVSFYNNEISEKSEIFDDQFSVERPDGSNFTLKIRSTKLEDSAMYFCASSVAGLSPEAFFGQGTRLTVV.

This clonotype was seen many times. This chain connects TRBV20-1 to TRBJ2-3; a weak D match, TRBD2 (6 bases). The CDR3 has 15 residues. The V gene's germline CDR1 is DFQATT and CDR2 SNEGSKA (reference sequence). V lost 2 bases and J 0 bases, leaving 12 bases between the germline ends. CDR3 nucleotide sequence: TGCAGTGCTAGAAATCGGGACTGGAGCACAGATACGCAGTATTTT. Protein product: CSARNRDWSTDTQYF.

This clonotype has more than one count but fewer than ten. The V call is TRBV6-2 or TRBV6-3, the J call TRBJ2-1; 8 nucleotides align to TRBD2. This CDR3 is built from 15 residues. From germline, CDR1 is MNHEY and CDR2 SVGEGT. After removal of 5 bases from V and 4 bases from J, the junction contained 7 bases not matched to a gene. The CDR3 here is CASSIREGFYNEQFF. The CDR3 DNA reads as TGTGCCAGCAGTATCCGGGAGGGCTTTTACAATGAGCAGTTCTTC.

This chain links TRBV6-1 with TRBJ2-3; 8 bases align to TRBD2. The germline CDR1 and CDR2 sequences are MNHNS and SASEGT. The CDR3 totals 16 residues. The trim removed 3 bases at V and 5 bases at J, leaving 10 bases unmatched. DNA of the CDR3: TGTGCCAGCAGTGACGGAGCCGGGACTAGAGGAGATACGCAGTATTTT. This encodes CASSDGAGTRGDTQYF.

The CDR3 reads CASRNRDKGYNEQFF. CDR3 nucleotides: TGCGCCAGCCGGAACCGGGACAAGGGTTACAATGAGCAGTTCTTC. This chain connects TRBV4-1 to TRBJ2-1; D is possibly TRBD1 (6 bases). From germline, CDR1 is MGHRA and CDR2 YSYEKL. Trimming removed 8 bases from V and 4 bases from J, with 18 bases in between. This CDR3 has 15 amino acids.

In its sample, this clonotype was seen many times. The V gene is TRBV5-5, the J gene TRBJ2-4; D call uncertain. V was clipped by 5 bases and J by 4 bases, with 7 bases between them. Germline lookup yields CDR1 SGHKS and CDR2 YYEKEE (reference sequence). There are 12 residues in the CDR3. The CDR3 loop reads CASRSEKNIQYF. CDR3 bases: TGTGCCAGCAGAAGCGAAAAAAACATTCAGTACTTC.

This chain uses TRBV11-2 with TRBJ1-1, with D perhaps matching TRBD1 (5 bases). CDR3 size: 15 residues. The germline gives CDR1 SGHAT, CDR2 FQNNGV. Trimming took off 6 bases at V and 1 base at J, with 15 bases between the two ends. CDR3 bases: TGTGCCAGCAGTCCGATACAGGAGAGGAACACTGAAGCTTTCTTT. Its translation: CASSPIQERNTEAFF. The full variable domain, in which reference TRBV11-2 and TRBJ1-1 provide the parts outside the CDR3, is EAGVAQSPRYKIIEKRQSVAFWCNPISGHATLYWYQQILGQGPKLLIQFQNNGVVDDSQLPKDRFSAERLKGVDSTLKIQPAKLEDSAVYLCASSPIQERNTEAFFGQGTRLTVV.

This CDR3 is CASSSPGGGNTIYF. As DNA, the CDR3 is TGTGCCAGCAGTTCCCCAGGGGGCGGAAACACCATATATTTT. The chain is built from TRBV28 and TRBJ1-3; TRBD1 aligns across 8 bases. V lost 4 bases and J lost 4; bases outside the gene matches: 3. The CDR3 runs to 14 residues. Germline V gene data show CDR1 as MDHEN and CDR2 as SYDVKM.

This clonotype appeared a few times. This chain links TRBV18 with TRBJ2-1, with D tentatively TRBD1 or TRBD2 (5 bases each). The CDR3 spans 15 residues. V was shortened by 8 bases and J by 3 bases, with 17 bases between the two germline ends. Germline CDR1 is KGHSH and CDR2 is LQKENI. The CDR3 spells CASSHPGQDYNEQFF. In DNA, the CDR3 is TGTGCCAGCAGCCACCCGGGGCAGGACTACAATGAGCAGTTCTTC.

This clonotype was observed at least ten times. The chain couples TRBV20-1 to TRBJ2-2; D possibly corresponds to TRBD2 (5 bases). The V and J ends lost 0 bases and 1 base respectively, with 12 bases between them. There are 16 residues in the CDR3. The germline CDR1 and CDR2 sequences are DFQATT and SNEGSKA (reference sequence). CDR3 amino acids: CSAREARLMNTGELFF. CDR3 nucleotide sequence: TGCAGTGCTAGAGAGGCGAGACTAATGAACACCGGGGAGCTGTTTTTT.

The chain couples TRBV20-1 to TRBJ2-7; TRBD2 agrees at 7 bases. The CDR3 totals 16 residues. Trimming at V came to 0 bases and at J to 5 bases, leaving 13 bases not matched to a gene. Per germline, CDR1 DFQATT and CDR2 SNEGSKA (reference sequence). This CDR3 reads CSARDSAPGGIDEQYF. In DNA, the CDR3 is TGCAGTGCTAGAGATTCTGCCCCCGGGGGGATCGACGAGCAGTACTTC.

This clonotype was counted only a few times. The CDR3 sequence is CASSYVQGKSYGYTF. As DNA, the CDR3 is TGTGCCAGCAGTTACGTACAGGGCAAAAGCTATGGCTACACCTTC. The chain recombines TRBV6-5 with TRBJ1-2, with D perhaps TRBD1 (6 bases). Germline V gene data show CDR1 as MNHEY and CDR2 as SVGAGI. V gave up 2 bases and J gave up 4 bases, with 14 bases separating them. The CDR3 sequence is 15 residues long.

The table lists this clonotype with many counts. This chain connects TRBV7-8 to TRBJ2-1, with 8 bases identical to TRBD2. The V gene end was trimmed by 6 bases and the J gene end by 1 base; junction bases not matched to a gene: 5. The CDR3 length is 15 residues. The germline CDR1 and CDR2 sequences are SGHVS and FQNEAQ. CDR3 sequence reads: CASRPSGGSYNEQFF. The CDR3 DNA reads TGTGCCAGCAGACCGAGCGGGGGTTCCTACAATGAGCAGTTCTTC.

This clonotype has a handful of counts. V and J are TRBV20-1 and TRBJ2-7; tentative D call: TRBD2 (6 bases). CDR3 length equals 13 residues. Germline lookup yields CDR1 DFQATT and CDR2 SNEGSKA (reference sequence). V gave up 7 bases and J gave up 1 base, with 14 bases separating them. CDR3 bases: TGCAGTGGGGTTAGCGGCATGTCCTACGAGCAGTACTTC. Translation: CSGVSGMSYEQYF.

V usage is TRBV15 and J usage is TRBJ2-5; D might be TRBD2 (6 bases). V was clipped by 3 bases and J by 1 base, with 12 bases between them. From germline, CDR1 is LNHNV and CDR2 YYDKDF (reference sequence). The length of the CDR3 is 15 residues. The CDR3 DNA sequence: TGTGCCACCAGCAGGCAGACGGGACTCCAAGAGACCCAGTACTTC. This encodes CATSRQTGLQETQYF.

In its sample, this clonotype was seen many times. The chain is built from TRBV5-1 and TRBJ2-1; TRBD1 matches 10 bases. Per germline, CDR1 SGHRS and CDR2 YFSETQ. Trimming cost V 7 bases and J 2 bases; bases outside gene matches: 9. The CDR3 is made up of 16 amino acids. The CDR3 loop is CASRWGDRGTYNEQFF. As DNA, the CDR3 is TGCGCCAGCCGATGGGGGGACAGGGGAACCTACAATGAGCAGTTCTTC.

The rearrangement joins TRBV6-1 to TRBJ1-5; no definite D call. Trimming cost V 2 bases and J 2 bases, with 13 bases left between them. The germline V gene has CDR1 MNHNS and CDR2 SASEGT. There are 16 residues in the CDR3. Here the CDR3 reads CASSEIPRVRNQPQHF. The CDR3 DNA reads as TGTGCCAGCAGTGAAATTCCGAGGGTGCGCAATCAGCCCCAGCATTTT.

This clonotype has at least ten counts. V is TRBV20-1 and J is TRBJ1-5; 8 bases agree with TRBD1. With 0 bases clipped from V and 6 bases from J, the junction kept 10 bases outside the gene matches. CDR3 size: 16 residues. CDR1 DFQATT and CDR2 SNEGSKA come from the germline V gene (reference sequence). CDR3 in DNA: TGCAGTGCTAGAGATCCCCGACAGGGGAACGCTCAGCCCCAGCATTTT. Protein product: CSARDPRQGNAQPQHF.

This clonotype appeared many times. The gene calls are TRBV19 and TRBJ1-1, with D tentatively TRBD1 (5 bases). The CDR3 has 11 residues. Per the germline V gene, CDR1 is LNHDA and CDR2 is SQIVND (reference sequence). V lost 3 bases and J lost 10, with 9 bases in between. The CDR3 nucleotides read TGTGCCAGTAGTATGTCCGGGGGAGCTTTCTTT. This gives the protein CASSMSGGAFF. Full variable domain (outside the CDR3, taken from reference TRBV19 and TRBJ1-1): DGGITQSPKYLFRKEGQNVTLSCEQNLNHDAMYWYRQDPGQGLRLIYYSQIVNDFQKGDIAEGYSVSREKKESFPLTVTSAQKNPTAFYLCASSMSGGAFFGQGTRLTVV.

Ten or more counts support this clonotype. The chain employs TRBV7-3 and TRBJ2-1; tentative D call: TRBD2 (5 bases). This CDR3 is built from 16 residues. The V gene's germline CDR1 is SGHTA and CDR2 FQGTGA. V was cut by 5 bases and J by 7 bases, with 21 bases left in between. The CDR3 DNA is TGTGCCAGCAGCCTATTTCCGGTTGGAGGCCAGAATGAGCAGTTCTTC. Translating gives CASSLFPVGGQNEQFF.

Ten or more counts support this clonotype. The CDR3 DNA is TGTGCCAGCAGATCCGGACAGGCCTACGAGCAGTACTTC. Translating gives CASRSGQAYEQYF. The chain carries TRBV7-9 and TRBJ2-7; 7 bases map to TRBD1. The CDR3 is 13 residues long. The ends lost 6 bases at V and 2 bases at J; junction bases unmatched: 4. Germline assignment: CDR1 SEHNR and CDR2 FQNEAQ (reference sequence).

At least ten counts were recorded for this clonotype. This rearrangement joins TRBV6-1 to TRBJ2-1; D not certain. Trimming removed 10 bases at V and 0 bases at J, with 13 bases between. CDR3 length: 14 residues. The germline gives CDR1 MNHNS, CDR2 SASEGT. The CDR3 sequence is CATKATSSYNEQFF. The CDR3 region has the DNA TGTGCCACCAAAGCCACGAGCTCCTACAATGAGCAGTTCTTC.

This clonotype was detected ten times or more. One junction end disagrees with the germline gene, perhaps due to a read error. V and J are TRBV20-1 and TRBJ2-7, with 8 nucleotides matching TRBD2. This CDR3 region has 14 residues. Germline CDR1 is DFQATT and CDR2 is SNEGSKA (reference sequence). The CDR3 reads CSAHSGDASDEQYF. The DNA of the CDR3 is TGCAGTGCTCATAGCGGGGACGCCTCCGACGAGCAGTACTTC.

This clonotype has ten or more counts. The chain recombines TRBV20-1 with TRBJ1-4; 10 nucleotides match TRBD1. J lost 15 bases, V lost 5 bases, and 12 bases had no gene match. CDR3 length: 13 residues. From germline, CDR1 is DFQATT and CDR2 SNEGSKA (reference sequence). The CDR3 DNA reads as TGCAGTGCTCCTGGGACAGGGGAGATCAGGTTGTTTTTT. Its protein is CSAPGTGEIRLFF.

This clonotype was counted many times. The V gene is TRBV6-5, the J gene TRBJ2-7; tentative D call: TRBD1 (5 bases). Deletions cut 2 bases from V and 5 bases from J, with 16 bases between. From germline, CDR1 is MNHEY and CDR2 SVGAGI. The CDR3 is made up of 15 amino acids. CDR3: CASSYLSRAGDEQYF. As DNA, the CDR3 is TGTGCCAGCAGTTACCTCTCCAGGGCTGGTGACGAGCAGTACTTC.

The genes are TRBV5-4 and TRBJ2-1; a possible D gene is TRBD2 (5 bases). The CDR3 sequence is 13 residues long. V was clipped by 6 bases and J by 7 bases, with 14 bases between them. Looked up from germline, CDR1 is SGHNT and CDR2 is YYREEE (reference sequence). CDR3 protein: CASTRLGGNEQFF. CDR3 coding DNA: TGTGCCAGCACACGCTTGGGCGGGAATGAGCAGTTCTTC.

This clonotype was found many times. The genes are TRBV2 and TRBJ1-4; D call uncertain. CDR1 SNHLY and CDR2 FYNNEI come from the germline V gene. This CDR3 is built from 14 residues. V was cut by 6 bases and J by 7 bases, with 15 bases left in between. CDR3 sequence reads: CASRPLYEGEKLFF. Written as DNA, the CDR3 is TGTGCCAGCAGGCCATTGTACGAGGGTGAAAAACTGTTTTTT.